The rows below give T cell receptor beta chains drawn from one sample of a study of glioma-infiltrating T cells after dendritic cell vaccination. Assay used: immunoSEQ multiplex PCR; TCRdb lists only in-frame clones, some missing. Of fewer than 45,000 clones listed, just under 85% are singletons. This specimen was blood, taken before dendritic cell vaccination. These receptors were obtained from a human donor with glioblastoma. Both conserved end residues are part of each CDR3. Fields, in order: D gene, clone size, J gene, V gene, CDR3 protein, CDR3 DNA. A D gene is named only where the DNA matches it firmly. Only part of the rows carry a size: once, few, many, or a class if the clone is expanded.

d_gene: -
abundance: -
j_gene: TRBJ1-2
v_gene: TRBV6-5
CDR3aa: CASSSDMVYGYTF
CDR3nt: TGTGCCAGCAGTTCCGACATGGTCTATGGCTACACCTTC

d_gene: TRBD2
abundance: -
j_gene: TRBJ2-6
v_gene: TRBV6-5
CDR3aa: CASSYAGGGANVLTF
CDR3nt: TGTGCCAGCAGTTACGCGGGGGGTGGGGCCAACGTCCTGACTTTC

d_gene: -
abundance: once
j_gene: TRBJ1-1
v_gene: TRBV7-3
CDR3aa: CASSLSSYRGSEAFF
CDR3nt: TGTGCCAGCAGCTTAAGTTCGTATAGGGGCTCTGAAGCTTTCTTT

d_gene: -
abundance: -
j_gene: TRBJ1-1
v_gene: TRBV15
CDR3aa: CATSGQRTGTEAFF
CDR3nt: TGTGCCACCAGCGGACAGAGGACGGGCACTGAAGCTTTCTTT

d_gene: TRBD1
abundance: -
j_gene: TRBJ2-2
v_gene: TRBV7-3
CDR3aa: CASRPTGHTGELFF
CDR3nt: TGTGCCAGCCGACCGACAGGGCACACCGGGGAGCTGTTTTTT

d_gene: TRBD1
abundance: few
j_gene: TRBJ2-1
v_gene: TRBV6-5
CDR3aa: CASSLTGGRYNEQFF
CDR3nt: TGTGCCAGCAGTCTTACAGGGGGCCGGTACAATGAGCAGTTCTTC

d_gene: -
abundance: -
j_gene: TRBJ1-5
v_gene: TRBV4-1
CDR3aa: CASSQVYGNQPQHF
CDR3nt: TGCGCCAGCAGCCAAGTGTACGGGAATCAGCCCCAGCATTTT

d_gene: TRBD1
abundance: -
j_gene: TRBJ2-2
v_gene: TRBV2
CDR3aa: CASSGRTGNTGELFF
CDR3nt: TGTGCCAGCAGCGGAAGGACAGGGAACACCGGGGAGCTGTTTTTT

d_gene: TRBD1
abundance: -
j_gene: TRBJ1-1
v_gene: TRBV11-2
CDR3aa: CASSLVGTGGNTEAFF
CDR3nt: TGTGCCAGCAGCTTAGTGGGGACAGGGGGTAACACTGAAGCTTTCTTT

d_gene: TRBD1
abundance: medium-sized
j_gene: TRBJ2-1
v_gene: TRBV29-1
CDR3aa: CSTGDYNEQFF
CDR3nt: TGCTCGACAGGGGACTACAATGAGCAGTTCTTC

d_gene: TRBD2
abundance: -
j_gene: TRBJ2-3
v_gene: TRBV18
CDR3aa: CASSPPASGASTDTQYF
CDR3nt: TGTGCCAGCTCACCACCGGCTAGCGGGGCGAGCACAGATACGCAGTATTTT

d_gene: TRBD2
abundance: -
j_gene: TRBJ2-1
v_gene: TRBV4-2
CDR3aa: CASSQERGLAGRHEQFF
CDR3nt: TGTGCCAGCAGCCAAGAGAGGGGACTAGCGGGGAGGCATGAGCAGTTCTTC

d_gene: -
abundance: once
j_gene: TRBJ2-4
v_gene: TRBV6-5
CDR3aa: CASSRQSLAKNIQYF
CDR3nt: TGTGCCAGCAGTAGACAGTCACTAGCCAAAAACATTCAGTACTTC

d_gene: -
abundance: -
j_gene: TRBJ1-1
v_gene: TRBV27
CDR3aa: CASSLSRDAEAFF
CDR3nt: TGTGCCAGCAGTTTGAGCAGGGATGCTGAAGCTTTCTTT

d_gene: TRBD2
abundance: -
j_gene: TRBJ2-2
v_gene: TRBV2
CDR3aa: CASSALAVVLNGELFF
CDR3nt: TGTGCCAGCAGTGCACTAGCGGTTGTGTTAAACGGGGAGCTGTTTTTT

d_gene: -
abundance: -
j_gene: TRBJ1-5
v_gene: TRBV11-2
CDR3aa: CASSLGRDQPQHF
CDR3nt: TGTGCCAGCAGCTTAGGTCGGGATCAGCCCCAGCATTTT

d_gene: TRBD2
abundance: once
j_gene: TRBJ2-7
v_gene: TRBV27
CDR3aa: CASSLLADYEQYF
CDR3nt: TGTGCCAGCAGTCTACTAGCGGACTACGAGCAGTACTTC

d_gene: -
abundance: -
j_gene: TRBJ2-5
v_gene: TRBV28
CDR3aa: CASSLRVQETQYF
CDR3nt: TGTGCCAGCAGTTTACGAGTCCAAGAGACCCAGTACTTC

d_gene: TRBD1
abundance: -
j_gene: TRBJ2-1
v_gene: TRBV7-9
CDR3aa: CASSLFPDRWDNEQFF
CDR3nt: TGTGCCAGCAGCTTATTCCCGGACAGGTGGGACAATGAGCAGTTCTTC

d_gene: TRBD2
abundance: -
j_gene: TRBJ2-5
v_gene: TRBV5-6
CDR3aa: CASSLAGGGAIETQYF
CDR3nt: TGTGCCAGCAGCCTGGCGGGCGGGGGGGCCATTGAGACCCAGTACTTC

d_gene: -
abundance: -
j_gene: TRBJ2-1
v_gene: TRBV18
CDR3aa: CASSPPSGNEQFF
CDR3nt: TGTGCCAGCTCACCACCAAGCGGCAATGAGCAGTTCTTC

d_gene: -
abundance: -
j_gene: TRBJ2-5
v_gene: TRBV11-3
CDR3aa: CASSPGRTGLQETQYF
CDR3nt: TGTGCCAGCAGCCCGGGAAGGACCGGACTCCAAGAGACCCAGTACTTC

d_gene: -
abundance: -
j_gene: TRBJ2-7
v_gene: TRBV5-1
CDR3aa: CASSTTGVVYEQYF
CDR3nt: TGCGCCAGCAGCACCACCGGGGTGGTCTACGAGCAGTACTTC

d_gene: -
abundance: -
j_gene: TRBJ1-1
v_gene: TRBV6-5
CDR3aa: CASSSGQIDTEAFF
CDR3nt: TGTGCCAGCAGTTCCGGACAGATAGACACTGAAGCTTTCTTT

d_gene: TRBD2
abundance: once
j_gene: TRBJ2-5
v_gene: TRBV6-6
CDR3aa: CASSTGGETQYF
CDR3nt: TGTGCCAGCAGTACGGGGGGGGAGACCCAGTACTTC